Listed below are T cell receptor beta chains from one sample, sequenced in a study of beta chain features in type 1 diabetes. Using immunoSEQ multiplex PCR, the repertoire was profiled, and TCRdb retains in-frame clones only, with some absent. This sample has roughly 730,000 clones, with 13% found just once. Sequencing was performed on naive CD4+ T cells from blood. These receptors originate from a man aged 18 to 30 with type 1 diabetes. Both conserved end residues are part of each CDR3. A D gene is named only where the DNA matches it firmly. Some rows mark clone size as missing; the rest say once, few, many or name a class of expanded clone.

D,J,V,size,CDR3,DNA
.,TRBJ1-2,TRBV5-6,.,CASSLRGNGYTF,TGTGCCAGCAGCTTGCGAGGGAATGGCTACACCTTC
.,TRBJ1-6,TRBV6-5,few,CASSDWARGAPLHF,TGTGCCAGCAGTGACTGGGCCCGGGGAGCACCCCTCCACTTT
.,TRBJ1-2,TRBV7-2,.,CASSSTLGGYGYTF,TGTGCCAGCAGTTCCACCCTGGGGGGCTATGGCTACACCTTC
.,TRBJ2-3,TRBV29-1,.,CSVRQGTDTQYF,TGCAGCGTTCGCCAGGGCACAGATACGCAGTATTTT
TRBD1,TRBJ2-5,TRBV25-1,.,CASSESGQQETQYF,TGTGCCAGCAGCGAATCGGGACAGCAAGAGACCCAGTACTTC
TRBD1,TRBJ2-7,TRBV7-9,.,CASRPWAGGEYEQYF,TGTGCCAGCCGACCGTGGGCAGGGGGAGAGTACGAGCAGTACTTC
.,TRBJ2-6,TRBV2,few,CASSPDSSGANVLTF,TGTGCCAGCAGTCCGGACAGCTCTGGGGCCAACGTCCTGACTTTC
.,TRBJ2-5,TRBV15,few,CATSRVAGAYEETQYF,TGTGCCACCAGCAGAGTCGCGGGGGCGTATGAAGAGACCCAGTACTTC
TRBD1,TRBJ1-5,TRBV4-1,.,CASSRGQGAMEPQHF,TGCGCCAGCAGCCGCGGACAGGGGGCGATGGAGCCCCAGCATTTT
TRBD1,TRBJ1-1,TRBV27,few,CASSWTGLNTEAFF,TGTGCCAGCAGTTGGACAGGTCTGAACACTGAAGCTTTCTTT
.,TRBJ2-4,TRBV7-2,few,CASSLGSLPNIQYF,TGTGCCAGCAGCTTAGGATCCCTCCCAAACATTCAGTACTTC
TRBD2,TRBJ2-3,TRBV9,.,CASSVTSGGPPDTQYF,TGTGCCAGCAGCGTGACTAGCGGGGGCCCTCCGGATACGCAGTATTTT
.,TRBJ2-7,TRBV30,few,CAWSARGYEQYF,TGTGCCTGGAGTGCCAGGGGCTACGAGCAGTACTTC
.,TRBJ2-5,TRBV2,.,CASSSRPSETQYF,TGTGCCAGCAGTTCAAGGCCTTCGGAGACCCAGTACTTC
TRBD1,TRBJ1-1,TRBV5-1,few,CASSLGRDRVMNTEAFF,TGCGCCAGCAGCTTGGGCAGGGACAGGGTCATGAACACTGAAGCTTTCTTT
.,TRBJ1-1,TRBV29-1,few,CSVEDLGRGNLGAFF,TGCAGCGTTGAAGATCTGGGACGGGGGAACTTAGGAGCTTTCTTT
.,TRBJ2-5,TRBV30,few,CAWSVGTSRGETQYF,TGTGCCTGGAGTGTCGGGACCTCCCGGGGAGAGACCCAGTACTTC
.,TRBJ2-1,TRBV5-1,.,CASSLAEGSSEQFF,TGCGCCAGCAGCTTGGCCGAAGGGTCGAGTGAGCAGTTCTTC
.,TRBJ1-1,TRBV19,few,CASSYVVWGFVGNTEAFF,TGTGCCAGTAGTTATGTCGTATGGGGATTCGTGGGGAACACTGAAGCTTTCTTT
TRBD2,TRBJ2-1,TRBV30,.,CAWGLVPYNEQFF,TGTGCCTGGGGACTAGTCCCGTACAATGAGCAGTTCTTC
.,TRBJ1-1,TRBV15,.,CATSRKGNTEAFF,TGTGCCACCAGCAGGAAGGGGAACACTGAAGCTTTCTTT
TRBD2,TRBJ2-7,TRBV27,.,CASRRAGGSYEQYF,TGTGCCAGCAGGAGAGCGGGGGGATCCTACGAGCAGTACTTC
TRBD1,TRBJ1-2,TRBV4-1,.,CASSRQGANYGYTF,TGCGCCAGCAGTAGACAGGGGGCGAACTATGGCTACACCTTC
.,TRBJ2-7,TRBV7-9,.,CASSLSYEQYF,TGTGCCAGCAGCCTCTCCTACGAGCAGTACTTC